These T cell receptor beta chains were read from a single sample in a study of neurological immune-mediated disorders. TCRdb re-called the 5' RACE reads with MiXCR, one entry per CDR3 protein. The sample has roughly 36,000 distinct CDR3 sequences, about 14% seen once. Sequencing input: PBMCs. Receptors originate from a woman aged 45-65 years with HTLV-1-associated myelopathy (HAM/TSP). Both conserved end residues are part of each CDR3. Fields, in order: clone size, J gene, V gene, D gene, CDR3 protein, CDR3 DNA. A D gene is named only where the DNA matches it firmly. Size values are once, few and many counts, or a class for expanded clones, and some rows have none.

many | TRBJ2-2 | TRBV7-2 | TRBD2 | CASSLQRGGTGELFF | TGTGCCAGCAGCTTACAGCGGGGGGGCACCGGGGAGCTGTTTTTT
many | TRBJ2-3 | TRBV7-2 | - | CASGWAGTDTQYF | TGTGCCAGCGGTTGGGCCGGCACAGATACGCAGTATTTT
many | TRBJ2-1 | TRBV15 | - | CATRRDGAYNEQFF | TGTGCCACCAGGAGGGACGGAGCCTACAATGAGCAGTTCTTC
many | TRBJ2-1 | TRBV18 | - | CASSPLWGMRGRYNEQFF | TGTGCCAGCTCACCACTGTGGGGGATGAGGGGCCGATACAATGAGCAGTTCTTC
many | TRBJ2-7 | TRBV5-1 | TRBD1 | CASSRTGAYYEQYF | TGCGCCAGCAGTCGGACAGGGGCCTATTACGAGCAGTACTTC
many | TRBJ2-1 | TRBV7-2 | TRBD2 | CASSRPGGGLNEQFF | TGTGCCAGCAGCCGACCGGGCGGGGGGCTCAATGAGCAGTTCTTC
many | TRBJ1-4 | TRBV15 | TRBD1 | CATSPRDRGLGTNEKLFF | TGTGCCACCAGCCCCCGGGACAGGGGGTTAGGAACTAATGAAAAACTGTTTTTT
many | TRBJ2-3 | TRBV7-3 | TRBD2 | CASSSSTLAGGFSTDTQYF | TGTGCCAGCAGCTCCTCAACACTAGCGGGGGGTTTTAGCACAGATACGCAGTATTTT
- | TRBJ1-2 | TRBV30 | - | CAWTPIKDTF | TGTGCCTGGACCCCGATTAAGGACACCTTC
many | TRBJ2-5 | TRBV5-1 | - | CASGRKQETQYF | TGCGCCAGCGGGAGGAAACAAGAGACCCAGTACTTC
many | TRBJ2-5 | TRBV5-1 | - | CASSLGQSRGETQYF | TGCGCCAGCAGCTTGGGGCAATCTCGGGGAGAGACCCAGTACTTC
many | TRBJ2-2 | TRBV2 | TRBD1 | CASSEAGTGPGELFF | TGTGCCAGCAGTGAAGCCGGGACAGGGCCCGGGGAGCTGTTTTTT
many | TRBJ2-1 | TRBV6-4 | TRBD2 | CASSDSSGVSHEQFF | TGTGCCAGCAGTGACTCGAGCGGGGTATCCCATGAGCAGTTCTTC
many | TRBJ1-1 | TRBV12-3/TRBV12-4 | - | CASSLTGGLDTEAFF | TGTGCCAGCAGTTTAACCGGGGGGCTCGACACTGAAGCTTTCTTT
- | TRBJ2-6 | TRBV28 | TRBD2 | CASSPGTSGQRGANVLTF | TGTGCCAGCAGTCCAGGGACTAGCGGCCAGCGTGGGGCCAACGTCCTGACTTTC
many | TRBJ1-1 | TRBV7-9 | TRBD1 | CASSPGGGLGTEAFF | TGTGCCAGCAGCCCAGGGGGGGGCTTGGGGACTGAAGCTTTCTTT
many | TRBJ1-1 | TRBV12-3/TRBV12-4 | - | CASSLHTEAFF | TGTGCCAGCAGTTTGCACACTGAAGCTTTCTTT
many | TRBJ2-1 | TRBV15 | - | CATSRQGGHNEQFF | TGTGCCACCAGCAGGCAGGGGGGGCACAATGAGCAGTTCTTC
many | TRBJ1-3 | TRBV28 | - | CASTRLISGNTIYF | TGTGCCAGCACCCGCCTGATATCTGGAAACACCATATATTTT
many | TRBJ1-5 | TRBV20-1 | - | CSARPPGGFQPQHF | TGCAGTGCTAGACCACCGGGGGGTTTTCAGCCCCAGCATTTT
few | TRBJ2-1 | TRBV7-3 | TRBD2 | CASIPGTSGGLDEQFF | TGTGCCAGCATACCCGGGACTAGCGGGGGTTTGGATGAGCAGTTCTTC
- | TRBJ1-3 | TRBV7-9 | - | CSSSLGPSDTGNTIYF | TGTTCCAGCAGCTTAGGCCCTAGTGACACTGGAAACACCATATATTTT
few | TRBJ1-2 | TRBV20-1 | - | CSGSYGYTF | TGCAGCGGCTCCTATGGCTACACCTTC
many | TRBJ2-7 | TRBV5-1 | TRBD2 | CASSLEGSGVYEQYF | TGCGCCAGCAGCTTGGAAGGTAGCGGGGTCTACGAGCAGTACTTC
many | TRBJ1-1 | TRBV20-1 | - | CSARAGGMNTEAFF | TGCAGTGCTAGAGCTGGGGGAATGAACACTGAAGCTTTCTTT
- | TRBJ2-1 | TRBV20-1 | TRBD2 | CSASPSGRADEQFF | TGCAGTGCTAGTCCCAGCGGGAGGGCCGATGAGCAGTTCTTC
many | TRBJ1-5 | TRBV7-9 | - | CASSSEGVWGQPQHF | TGTGCCAGCAGCTCCGAAGGGGTGTGGGGGCAGCCCCAGCATTTT
medium-sized | TRBJ1-6 | TRBV12-3/TRBV12-4 | TRBD1 | CASSSPTGDNSPLHF | TGTGCCAGCAGTTCCCCTACAGGGGACAATTCACCCCTCCACTTT
many | TRBJ2-5 | TRBV5-1 | - | CASSFGGGQETQYF | TGCGCCAGCAGCTTTGGAGGGGGTCAAGAGACCCAGTACTTC
many | TRBJ2-2 | TRBV12-3/TRBV12-4 | TRBD1 | CASSGTGGMNTGELFF | TGTGCCAGCAGTGGGACAGGGGGCATGAACACCGGGGAGCTGTTTTTT
- | TRBJ2-3 | TRBV4-3 | - | CSSSQDFGAGDTQYF | TGCTCCAGCAGCCAAGATTTTGGGGCCGGAGATACACAGTATTTT
many | TRBJ2-2 | TRBV18 | - | CASSPFPVGELFF | TGTGCCAGCTCACCGTTTCCGGTAGGGGAGCTGTTTTTT
- | TRBJ1-5 | TRBV20-1 | - | CSARARMSNQPQHF | TGCAGTGCTAGAGCCCGGATGAGCAATCAGCCCCAGCATTTT
many | TRBJ2-3 | TRBV20-1 | - | CSGNGGVPSTDTQYF | TGCAGTGGGAACGGGGGAGTTCCTAGCACAGATACGCAGTATTTT
many | TRBJ1-1 | TRBV28 | TRBD1 | CAAYRGRAEAFF | TGTGCCGCCTACAGGGGGAGGGCTGAAGCTTTCTTT